The 20 T cell receptor beta chains below all came from one sample that was sequenced in a study of T cell responses to AZD1222 COVID-19 vaccine. TCRdb's copy holds only in-frame clones and misses some; the assay was immunoSEQ multiplex PCR. The sample holds roughly 120,000 clones; about 95% are singletons and the top ten take 2.5% to 3%. Source: peripheral blood, taken 28 days after the second AZD1222 dose. These TCRs come from an adult who received the AZD1222 COVID-19 vaccine.

The CDR3 region has the DNA TGTGCCAGCTCACTGGCAGGGGGAGGTCAGCCCCAGCATTTT. Its protein is CASSLAGGGQPQHF. V gene TRBV18 combines with J gene TRBJ1-5; 7 bases fit TRBD1. The ends lost 4 bases at V and 6 bases at J; junction bases unmatched: 6. The CDR3 has 14 residues. Germline V gene data show CDR1 as KGHSH and CDR2 as LQKENI.

V is TRBV3-1 (or the pseudogene TRBV3-2) and J is TRBJ1-1; the D is unclear. CDR3 size: 13 residues. In germline, CDR1 is LGHDT, CDR2 YNNKEL (reference sequence). Trimming took 4 bases from V and 2 from J, leaving 8 bases between them. The CDR3 sequence: CASSLNDNTEAFF. For the CDR3, the DNA is TGTGCCAGCAGCCTTAACGACAACACTGAAGCTTTCTTT.

The J gene is TRBJ2-2, the V gene TRBV9, with unresolved D. The CDR3 totals 13 residues. The V gene lost 2 bases and the J gene lost 8 bases, with 10 bases spanning the gap. CDR1 and CDR2 (germline): SGDLS, YYNGEE. CDR3 sequence (DNA): TGTGCCAGCAGCGTCCTCCCCGGGGGGGAGCTGTTTTTT. Residues: CASSVLPGGELFF.

As DNA, the CDR3 is TGTGCCAGCAGCTTTCCTGACAGGGGGCGTGAAAAACTGTTTTTT. It specifies CASSFPDRGREKLFF. The chain is built from TRBV7-2 and TRBJ1-4; TRBD1 agrees at 10 bases. The V gene's germline CDR1 is SGHTA and CDR2 FQGNSA. The CDR3 spans 15 residues. Unmatched junction bases numbered 5, after V lost 3 bases and J lost 7 bases. Complete variable domain (other parts from reference TRBV7-2 and TRBJ1-4): GAGVSQSPSNKVTEKGKDVELRCDPISGHTALYWYRQSLGQGLEFLIYFQGNSAPDKSGLPSDRFSAERTGGSVSTLTIQRTQQEDSAVYLCASSFPDRGREKLFFGSGTQLSVL.

The J gene is TRBJ1-2, the V gene TRBV27; 10 bases agree with TRBD1. Germline loops: CDR1 MNHEY, CDR2 SMNVEV (reference sequence). Germline trimming cut 7 bases from V and 8 bases from J; bases unmatched to any gene: 16. The CDR3 has 16 amino acids. CDR3 coding DNA: TGTGCCAGCACCCCCCTGGGGACAGGGGTTCTGGAGGGCTACACCTTC. Amino acid sequence: CASTPLGTGVLEGYTF.

The V and J genes are TRBV4-1 and TRBJ1-6, with D unclear. The V and J ends lost 3 bases and 9 bases respectively, with 9 bases between them. Germline V lookup: CDR1 MGHRA, CDR2 YSYEKL. The CDR3 spans 13 residues. The CDR3 sequence: CASSHRSVSPLHF. CDR3 sequence (DNA): TGCGCCAGCAGCCACAGGTCTGTTTCACCCCTCCACTTT.

The chain links TRBV30 to TRBJ1-3; no clear D gene. Germline V gene lookup returns CDR1 GTSNPN and CDR2 SVGIG (reference sequence). The CDR3 has 13 residues. V lost 0 bases, J lost 4 bases, and 7 bases lay in between. Here the CDR3 reads CAWSVEGGNTIYF. The CDR3 DNA follows: TGTGCCTGGAGTGTAGAGGGAGGAAACACCATATATTTT.

The chain couples TRBV2 to TRBJ2-1; no clear D. Deletions cut 4 bases from V and 0 bases from J, with 7 bases between. The length of the CDR3 is 14 residues. Germline CDR1 reads SNHLY; CDR2 reads FYNNEI. The CDR3 region has the DNA TGTGCCAGCAGTGCTGATAGCTCCTACAATGAGCAGTTCTTC. Encoded protein: CASSADSSYNEQFF.

The J gene is TRBJ1-1, the V gene TRBV28; D perhaps matches TRBD1 (6 bases). V was cut by 10 bases and J by 4 bases, with 19 bases left in between. Germline V CDR1 and CDR2: MDHEN, SYDVKM. This CDR3 comprises 14 residues. The CDR3, as DNA: TGTGCCACTGGGAGCGAGGGGGTCGGCACTGAAGCTTTCTTT. Its translation is CATGSEGVGTEAFF.

The chain joins TRBV29-1 to TRBJ1-2; a weak D match, TRBD1 (5 bases). Germline CDR1 and CDR2: SQVTM and ANQGSEA. V was pared by 0 bases and J by 4 bases, with 21 bases between. The CDR3 extends over 17 amino acids. Written as DNA, the CDR3 is TGCAGCGTTGAAGATTATCGCGAAGGGCCTGGGGGCTATGGCTACACCTTC. It is translated as CSVEDYREGPGGYGYTF.

The chain recombines TRBV5-4 with TRBJ2-1; 7 nucleotides align to TRBD2. The junction had 4 bases not matched to a gene; V was cut back by 0 bases and J by 4 bases. The CDR3 is made up of 15 amino acids. Germline assignment: CDR1 SGHNT and CDR2 YYREEE (reference sequence). The CDR3 is CASSLGGGVYNEQFF. The DNA for the CDR3 is TGTGCCAGCAGCTTGGGCGGGGGAGTTTACAATGAGCAGTTCTTC.

The rearrangement uses TRBV6-5 and TRBJ2-7, with a weak D call TRBD1 (5 bases). The germline V and J ends were trimmed by 2 bases and 2 bases, with 10 bases remaining between them. Germline-derived CDR1 and CDR2 are MNHEY and SVGAGI. The CDR3 runs to 14 residues. CDR3 residues: CASSYVSGTYEQYF. CDR3 bases: TGTGCCAGCAGTTACGTTTCAGGGACCTACGAGCAGTACTTC.

The chain combines TRBV5-6 with TRBJ1-2, with 8 bases that match TRBD1. Germline CDR1 is SGHDT and CDR2 is YYEEEE. The CDR3 has 14 amino acids. Trimming removed 1 base from V and 4 bases from J; junction bases left unmatched: 3. The CDR3 bases are TGTGCCAGCAGCTTGCAGGGGGCAGTCTATGGCTACACCTTC. It is translated as CASSLQGAVYGYTF.

V gene TRBV5-1 combines with J gene TRBJ1-2, with unresolved D. Trimming took 4 bases from V and 2 from J, leaving 15 bases between them. CDR1 is SGHRS and CDR2 is YFSETQ in the germline V gene. This CDR3 comprises 15 residues. Here the CDR3 reads CASSPYANSNYGYTF. CDR3 DNA: TGCGCCAGCAGCCCCTACGCGAACTCCAACTATGGCTACACCTTC.

The chain links TRBV5-1 to TRBJ1-1; 7 positions match TRBD1. This CDR3 is built from 13 residues. V was clipped by 4 bases and J by 7 bases; unmatched bases: 7. Per the germline V gene, CDR1 is SGHRS and CDR2 is YFSETQ. The CDR3 protein is CASSVRGQGEAFF. In nucleotides, the CDR3 is TGCGCCAGCAGCGTGAGGGGGCAGGGTGAAGCTTTCTTT.

V usage is TRBV19 and J usage is TRBJ1-5; D may be TRBD1 (5 bases). The CDR3 is 13 residues long. V was pared by 5 bases and J by 7 bases, with 12 bases between. Germline V CDR1 and CDR2: LNHDA, SQIVND (reference sequence). DNA of the CDR3: TGTGCCAGTAGTCTCCAGGGTTTGCAGCCCCAGCATTTT. This translates into CASSLQGLQPQHF.

V and J are TRBV19 and TRBJ1-1; 7 bases fit TRBD1. The CDR3 loop spans 13 amino acids. CDR1 and CDR2 (germline): LNHDA, SQIVND (reference sequence). Trimming took 9 bases from V and 3 from J; bases not matched to a gene: 7. CDR3 bases: TGTGCCAGCACGGGACAGCCCCACACTGAAGCTTTCTTT. Translating gives CASTGQPHTEAFF.

V usage is TRBV27 and J usage is TRBJ2-1, with 11 nucleotides matching TRBD2. The germline V gene has CDR1 MNHEY and CDR2 SMNVEV (reference sequence). Unmatched junction bases numbered 3, after V lost 2 bases and J lost 12 bases. The CDR3 runs to 13 residues. DNA of the CDR3: TGTGCCAGCAGTTTAGTGGGGACTAGCGGGCAGTTCTTC. Translating gives CASSLVGTSGQFF.

The CDR3 DNA is TGTGCCAGCCAACCGACAGGGAATTCACCCCTCCACTTT. Amino acids: CASQPTGNSPLHF. This chain joins TRBV6-5 and TRBJ1-6, with 7 bases identical to TRBD1. This CDR3 region has 13 residues. Germline V gene data show CDR1 as MNHEY and CDR2 as SVGAGI. Trimming cost V 8 bases and J 7 bases; bases outside gene matches: 5.

This clone came up a few times. The rearrangement links TRBV4-1 to TRBJ2-7; D may correspond to TRBD1 or TRBD2 (5 bases each). Trimming removed 0 bases at V and 6 bases at J, with 15 bases between. The CDR3 covers 15 residues. Germline CDR1 MGHRA, CDR2 YSYEKL. The CDR3: CASSQDWGLRREQYF. The CDR3 region has the DNA TGCGCCAGCAGCCAAGACTGGGGGTTAAGGCGCGAGCAGTACTTC.